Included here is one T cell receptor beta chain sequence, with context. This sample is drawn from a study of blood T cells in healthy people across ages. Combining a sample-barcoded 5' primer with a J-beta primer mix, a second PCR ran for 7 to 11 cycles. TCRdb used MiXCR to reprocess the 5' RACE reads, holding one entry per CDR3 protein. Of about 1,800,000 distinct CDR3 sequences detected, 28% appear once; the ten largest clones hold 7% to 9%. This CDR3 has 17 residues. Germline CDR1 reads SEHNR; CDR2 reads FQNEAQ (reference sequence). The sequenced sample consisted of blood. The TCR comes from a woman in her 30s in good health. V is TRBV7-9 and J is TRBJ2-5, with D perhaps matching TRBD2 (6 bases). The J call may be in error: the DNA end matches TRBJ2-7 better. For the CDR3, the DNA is TGTGCCAGCAGCTTAGGGGCTGGGGGAGGAAATATCGACGAGCAGTACTTC. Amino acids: CASSLGAGGGNIDEQYF.